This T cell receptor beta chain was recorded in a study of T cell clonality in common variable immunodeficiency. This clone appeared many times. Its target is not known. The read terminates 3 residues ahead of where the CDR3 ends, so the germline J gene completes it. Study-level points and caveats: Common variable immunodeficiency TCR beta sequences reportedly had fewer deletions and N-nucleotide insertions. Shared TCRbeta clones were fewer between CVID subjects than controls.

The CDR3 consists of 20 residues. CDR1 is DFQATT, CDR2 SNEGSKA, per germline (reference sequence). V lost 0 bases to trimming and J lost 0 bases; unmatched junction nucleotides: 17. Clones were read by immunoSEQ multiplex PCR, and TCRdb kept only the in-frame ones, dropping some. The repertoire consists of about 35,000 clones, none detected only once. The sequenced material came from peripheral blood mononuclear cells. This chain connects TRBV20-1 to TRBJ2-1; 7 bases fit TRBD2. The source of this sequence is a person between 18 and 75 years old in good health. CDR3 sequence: CSARDQERGSNYPSYNEQFF. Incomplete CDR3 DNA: TGCAGTGCTAGAGATCAAGAGCGGGGTTCAAACTACCCCTCCTACAATGAG.